This passage covers 16 T cell receptor beta chains from one sample sequenced in a study of glioma-infiltrating T cells after dendritic cell vaccination (dated by TCRdb to 2016 to 2018). The library was obtained by the immunoSEQ multiplex PCR assay. TCRdb obtained this table from immuneACCESS and retained in-frame rearrangements with V and J assigned. These tables miss some clones; where compared with another copy, unresolved V genes account for less than half of the shortfall, and the remainder is unexplained. The sample table shows around 97,000 clones, and roughly 79% are seen once. Of the sample, more than 10% is held by the ten largest clones. The sample here was blood, taken before dendritic cell vaccination. These TCRs come from a human donor with glioblastoma.

V and J are TRBV2 and TRBJ2-7; D uncertain. Germline lookup yields CDR1 SNHLY and CDR2 FYNNEI. Trimming took off 0 bases at V and 2 bases at J, with 14 bases between the two ends. The CDR3 has 16 amino acids. CDR3 residues: CASSEARLVAPYEQYF. CDR3 DNA: TGTGCCAGCAGTGAAGCCCGGCTAGTCGCCCCCTACGAGCAGTACTTC.

The V and J genes are TRBV7-9 and TRBJ2-7; TRBD1 agrees at 10 bases. V was clipped by 4 bases and J by 6 bases; unmatched bases: 6. Germline V gene data show CDR1 as SEHNR and CDR2 as FQNEAQ (reference sequence). This CDR3 has 14 amino acids. CDR3 loop: CASSSGTGDVEQYF. The CDR3 coding sequence is TGTGCCAGCAGCTCCGGGACAGGGGACGTCGAGCAGTACTTC. The entire variable domain, with the rest obtained from reference TRBV7-9 and TRBJ2-7, is as follows: DTGVSQNPRHKITKRGQNVTFRCDPISEHNRLYWYRQTLGQGPEFLTYFQNEAQLEKSRLLSDRFSAERPKGSFSTLEIQRTEQGDSAMYLCASSSGTGDVEQYFGPGTRLTVT.

This clone has a single count. V is TRBV4-2 and J is TRBJ2-5, with D perhaps TRBD2 (6 bases). Germline V gene data show CDR1 as LGHNA and CDR2 as YNFKEQ. The V end lost 3 bases, the J end lost 5 bases, and 16 bases lay between the germline ends. The CDR3 totals 15 residues. For the CDR3, the DNA is TGTGCCAGCAGCCAGGCCGCTGGGAGCGGGGAGACCCAGTACTTC. Protein product: CASSQAAGSGETQYF.

J is TRBJ1-3 and V is TRBV19; D is possibly TRBD1 (5 bases). This CDR3 has 14 amino acids. Germline lookup yields CDR1 LNHDA and CDR2 SQIVND (reference sequence). V was trimmed by 6 bases and J by 4 bases, leaving 13 bases between them. This CDR3 is CASSFDSYGNTIYF. DNA for the CDR3: TGTGCCAGTAGCTTTGACAGCTACGGAAACACCATATATTTT.

J is TRBJ2-7 and V is TRBV5-1; 7 bases line up with TRBD2. Trimming took 0 bases from V and 7 from J; bases not matched to a gene: 7. From germline, CDR1 is SGHRS and CDR2 YFSETQ. The CDR3 sequence is 14 residues long. The CDR3 region has the DNA TGCGCCAGCAGCTTGGGCCTAGCGGTTGGTGAGCAGTACTTC. Translated, it gives CASSLGLAVGEQYF.

The genes are TRBV4-2 and TRBJ2-5, with 12 bases matching TRBD2. The junction had 7 bases not matched to a gene; V was cut back by 1 base and J by 7 bases. Germline V CDR1 and CDR2: LGHNA, YNFKEQ. The CDR3 consists of 16 residues. The CDR3 region is CASSQVSSGGAMTQYF. The CDR3, as DNA: TGTGCCAGCAGCCAAGTTTCTAGCGGGGGGGCGATGACCCAGTACTTC.

The CDR3 DNA follows: TGTGCCTGGAGTGGAGGGACAGGGAGGGGCCAGCCCCAGCATTTT. The encoded protein is CAWSGGTGRGQPQHF. This chain joins TRBV30 and TRBJ1-5; the match to TRBD1 covers 9 bases. The CDR3 totals 15 residues. Germline assignment: CDR1 GTSNPN and CDR2 SVGIG (reference sequence). With 1 base clipped from V and 7 bases from J, the junction kept 8 bases outside the gene matches.

The CDR3 nucleotides are TGCGCCAGCAGCTTGAGCACAGGGGGGACTGAAGCTTTCTTT. Amino acid sequence: CASSLSTGGTEAFF. V gene TRBV5-1 combines with J gene TRBJ1-1; 8 nucleotides align to TRBD1. This CDR3 has 14 amino acids. V was pared by 1 base and J by 5 bases, with 4 bases of the junction left unmatched. Germline V gene data show CDR1 as SGHRS and CDR2 as YFSETQ.

This clone has a single count. The chain links TRBV5-6 to TRBJ2-4; TRBD1 is a possible D gene (5 bases). The CDR3 spans 14 residues. Germline CDR1 and CDR2: SGHDT and YYEEEE. V was clipped by 2 bases and J by 5 bases, with 11 bases between them. The CDR3 bases are TGTGCCAGCAGCTTATCAGGGCAGGAAAACATTCAGTACTTC. Its translation: CASSLSGQENIQYF.

This chain links TRBV13 with TRBJ1-6; 9 nucleotides line up with TRBD1. CDR3 length equals 15 residues. The V gene's germline CDR1 is PRHDT and CDR2 FYEKMQ (reference sequence). The V segment lost 6 bases and the J segment 7 bases; nucleotides outside the gene matches: 7. CDR3 in amino acids: CASRIGQGSNSPLHF. The CDR3 DNA is TGTGCCAGCAGAATTGGACAGGGGAGCAATTCACCCCTCCACTTT.

V usage is TRBV11-3 and J usage is TRBJ2-1; D remains ambiguous. Trimming removed 0 bases at V and 0 bases at J, with 6 bases between. Germline V gene lookup returns CDR1 SGHNT and CDR2 YENEEA. CDR3 length equals 15 residues. CDR3 in amino acids: CASSLDRSSYNEQFF. CDR3 in DNA: TGTGCCAGCAGCTTAGACCGGAGCTCCTACAATGAGCAGTTCTTC. The full variable domain, its missing parts supplied by reference TRBV11-3 and TRBJ2-1, is EAGVVQSPRYKIIEKKQPVAFWCNPISGHNTLYWYLQNLGQGPELLIRYENEEAVDDSQLPKDRFSAERLKGVDSTLKIQPAELGDSAVYLCASSLDRSSYNEQFFGPGTRLTVL.

The chain employs TRBV9 and TRBJ2-3; 15 bases agree with TRBD2. The CDR3 sequence is 17 residues long. The junction had 3 bases not matched to a gene; V was cut back by 4 bases and J by 0 bases. The germline gives CDR1 SGDLS, CDR2 YYNGEE. The CDR3 region has the DNA TGTGCCAGCAGCAGGACTAGCGGGGGGGCTAGCACAGATACGCAGTATTTT. Translation gives CASSRTSGGASTDTQYF.

The V and J genes are TRBV6-5 and TRBJ2-7; 9 bases are shared with TRBD1. Trimming took 4 bases from V and 5 from J; bases not matched to a gene: 9. There are 15 residues in the CDR3. The V gene's germline CDR1 is MNHEY and CDR2 SVGAGI. CDR3 DNA sequence: TGTGCCAGCAGTTCAGCGGGACAGGGTATCCACGAGCAGTACTTC. This sequence encodes CASSSAGQGIHEQYF.

The genes are TRBV4-1 and TRBJ1-5, with D perhaps matching TRBD1 (5 bases). CDR1 and CDR2 from the germline V gene are MGHRA and YSYEKL. Trimming left V 3 bases short and J 2 bases short, with 11 bases between. The CDR3 loop spans 15 amino acids. The CDR3 loop is CASSQQGFGNQPQHF. CDR3 DNA sequence: TGCGCCAGCAGCCAGCAGGGTTTTGGCAATCAGCCCCAGCATTTT.

The gene calls are TRBV7-3 and TRBJ2-1; no clear D gene. Trimming stripped 2 bases from V and 10 bases from J, with 12 bases between. Germline loops: CDR1 SGHTA, CDR2 FQGTGA. CDR3 length equals 13 residues. The CDR3 loop reads CASSLVIEAEQFF. The CDR3 DNA reads TGTGCCAGCAGCTTAGTGATCGAGGCAGAGCAGTTCTTC.

V usage is TRBV25-1 and J usage is TRBJ1-1, with D possibly being TRBD1 (6 bases). The germline V gene has CDR1 MGHDK and CDR2 SYGVNS. The CDR3 sequence is 13 residues long. With 6 bases removed from V and 0 bases from J, the gap between germline ends came to 8 bases. As DNA, the CDR3 is TGTGCCAGCAGGGACAGAATGAACACTGAAGCTTTCTTT. This translates into CASRDRMNTEAFF. The entire variable domain, with the rest obtained from reference TRBV25-1 and TRBJ1-1, is as follows: EADIYQTPRYLVIGTGKKITLECSQTMGHDKMYWYQQDPGMELHLIHYSYGVNSTEKGDLSSESTVSRIRTEHFPLTLESARPSHTSQYLCASRDRMNTEAFFGQGTRLTVV.